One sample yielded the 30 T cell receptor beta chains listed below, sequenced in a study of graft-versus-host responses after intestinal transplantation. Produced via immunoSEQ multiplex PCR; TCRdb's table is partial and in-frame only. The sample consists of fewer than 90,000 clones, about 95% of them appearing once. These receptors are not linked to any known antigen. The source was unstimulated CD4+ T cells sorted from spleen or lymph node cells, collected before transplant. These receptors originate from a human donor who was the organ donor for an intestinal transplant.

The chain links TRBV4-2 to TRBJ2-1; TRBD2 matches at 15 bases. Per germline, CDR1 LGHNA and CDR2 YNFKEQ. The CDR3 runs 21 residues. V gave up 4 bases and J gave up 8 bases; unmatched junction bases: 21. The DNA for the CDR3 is TGTGCCAGCAGCCCATCCGGGACTAGCGGGGGGCGAATAGTAACGAGCGATGAGCAGTTCTTC. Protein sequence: CASSPSGTSGGRIVTSDEQFF.

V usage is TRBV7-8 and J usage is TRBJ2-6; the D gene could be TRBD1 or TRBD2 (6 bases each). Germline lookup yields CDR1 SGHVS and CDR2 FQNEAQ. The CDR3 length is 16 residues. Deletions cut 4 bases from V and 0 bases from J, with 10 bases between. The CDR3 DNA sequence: TGTGCCAGCAGCTCCACGGGGGCCTCTGGGGCCAACGTCCTGACTTTC. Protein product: CASSSTGASGANVLTF.

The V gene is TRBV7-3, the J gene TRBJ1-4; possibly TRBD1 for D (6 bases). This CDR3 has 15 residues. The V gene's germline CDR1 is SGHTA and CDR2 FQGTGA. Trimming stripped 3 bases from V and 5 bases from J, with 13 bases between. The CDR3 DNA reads TGTGCCAGCAGCTTCTCGGGACAAGGGAATGAAAAACTGTTTTTT. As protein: CASSFSGQGNEKLFF.

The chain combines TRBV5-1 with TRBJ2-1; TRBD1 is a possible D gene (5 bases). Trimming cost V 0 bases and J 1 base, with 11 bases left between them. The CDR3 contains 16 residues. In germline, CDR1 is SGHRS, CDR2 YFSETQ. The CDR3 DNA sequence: TGCGCCAGCAGCTTGGCCGGCAGGGTGTCCTACAATGAGCAGTTCTTC. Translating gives CASSLAGRVSYNEQFF.

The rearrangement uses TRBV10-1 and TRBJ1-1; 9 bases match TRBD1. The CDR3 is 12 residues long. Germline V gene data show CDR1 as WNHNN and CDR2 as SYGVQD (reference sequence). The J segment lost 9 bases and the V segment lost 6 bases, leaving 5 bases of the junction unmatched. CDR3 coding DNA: TGCGCCAGCAGGGAAGGGACAGGGAAAGCTTTCTTT. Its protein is CASREGTGKAFF.

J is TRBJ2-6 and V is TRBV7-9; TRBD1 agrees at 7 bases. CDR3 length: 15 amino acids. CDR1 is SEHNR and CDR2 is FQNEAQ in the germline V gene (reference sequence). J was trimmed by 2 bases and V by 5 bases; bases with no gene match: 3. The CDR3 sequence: CASSLQGTGANVLTF. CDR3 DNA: TGTGCCAGCAGCCTACAGGGGACTGGGGCCAACGTCCTGACTTTC.

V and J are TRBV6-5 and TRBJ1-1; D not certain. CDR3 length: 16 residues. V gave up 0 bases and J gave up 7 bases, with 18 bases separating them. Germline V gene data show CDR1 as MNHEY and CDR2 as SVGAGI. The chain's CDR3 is CASSYSSGGRHDEAFF. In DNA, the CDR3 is TGTGCCAGCAGTTACTCGAGTGGTGGCAGACACGATGAAGCTTTCTTT.

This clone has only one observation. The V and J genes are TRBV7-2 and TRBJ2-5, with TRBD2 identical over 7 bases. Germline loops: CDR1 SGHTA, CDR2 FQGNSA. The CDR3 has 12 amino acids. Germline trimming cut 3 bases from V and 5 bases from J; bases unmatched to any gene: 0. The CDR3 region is CASSFSGETQYF. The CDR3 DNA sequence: TGTGCCAGCAGCTTTAGCGGGGAGACCCAGTACTTC.

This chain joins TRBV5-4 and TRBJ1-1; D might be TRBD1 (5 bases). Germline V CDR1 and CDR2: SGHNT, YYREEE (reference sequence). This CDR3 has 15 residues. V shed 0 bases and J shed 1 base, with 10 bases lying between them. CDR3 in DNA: TGTGCCAGCAGCTTGGCGGCCAGGGCGAACACTGAAGCTTTCTTT. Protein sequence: CASSLAARANTEAFF. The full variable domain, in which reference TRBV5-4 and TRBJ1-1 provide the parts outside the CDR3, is ETGVTQSPTHLIKTRGQQVTLRCSSQSGHNTVSWYQQALGQGPQFIFQYYREEENGRGNFPPRFSGLQFPNYSSELNVNALELDDSALYLCASSLAARANTEAFFGQGTRLTVV.

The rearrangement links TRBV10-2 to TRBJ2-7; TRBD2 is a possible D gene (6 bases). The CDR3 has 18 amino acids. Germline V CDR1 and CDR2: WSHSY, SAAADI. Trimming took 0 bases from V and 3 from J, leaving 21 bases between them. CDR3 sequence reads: CASSESTLGPPGGYEQYF. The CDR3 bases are TGCGCCAGCAGTGAGTCGACTCTGGGCCCCCCCGGGGGCTACGAGCAGTACTTC.

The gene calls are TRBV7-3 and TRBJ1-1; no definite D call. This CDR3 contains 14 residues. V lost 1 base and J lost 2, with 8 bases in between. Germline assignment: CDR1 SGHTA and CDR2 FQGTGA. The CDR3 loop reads CASSLIPGNTEAFF. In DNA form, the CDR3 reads TGTGCCAGCAGCTTAATACCGGGAAACACTGAAGCTTTCTTT. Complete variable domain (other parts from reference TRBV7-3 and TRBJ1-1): GAGVSQTPSNKVTEKGKYVELRCDPISGHTALYWYRQSLGQGPEFLIYFQGTGAADDSGLPNDRFFAVRPEGSVSTLKIQRTERGDSAVYLCASSLIPGNTEAFFGQGTRLTVV.

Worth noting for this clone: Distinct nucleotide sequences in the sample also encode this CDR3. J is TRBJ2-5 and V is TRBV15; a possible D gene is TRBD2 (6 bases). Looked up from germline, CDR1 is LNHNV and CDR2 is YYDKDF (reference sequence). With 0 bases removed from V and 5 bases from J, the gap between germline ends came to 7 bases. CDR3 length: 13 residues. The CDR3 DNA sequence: TGTGCCACCAGCAGAGACCGGGGGGAGACCCAGTACTTC. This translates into CATSRDRGETQYF.

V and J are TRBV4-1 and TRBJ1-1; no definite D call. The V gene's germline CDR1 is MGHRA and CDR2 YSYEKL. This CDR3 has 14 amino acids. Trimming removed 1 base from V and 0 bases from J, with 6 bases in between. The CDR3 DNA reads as TGCGCCAGCAGCCAAGGGCAAGTGAACACTGAAGCTTTCTTT. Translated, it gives CASSQGQVNTEAFF.

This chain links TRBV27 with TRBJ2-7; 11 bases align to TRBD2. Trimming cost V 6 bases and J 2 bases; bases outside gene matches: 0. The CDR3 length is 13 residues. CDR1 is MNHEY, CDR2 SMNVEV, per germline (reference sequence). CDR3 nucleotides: TGTGCCAGCAGACTAGCGGGGGCCTACGAGCAGTACTTC. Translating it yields CASRLAGAYEQYF.

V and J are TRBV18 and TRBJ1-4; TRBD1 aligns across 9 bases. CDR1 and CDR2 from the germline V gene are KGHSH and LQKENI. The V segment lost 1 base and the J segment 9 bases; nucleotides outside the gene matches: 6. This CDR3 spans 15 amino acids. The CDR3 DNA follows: TGTGCCAGCTCACCACGGACAGGGGCGGATCAAAAACTGTTTTTT. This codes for CASSPRTGADQKLFF.

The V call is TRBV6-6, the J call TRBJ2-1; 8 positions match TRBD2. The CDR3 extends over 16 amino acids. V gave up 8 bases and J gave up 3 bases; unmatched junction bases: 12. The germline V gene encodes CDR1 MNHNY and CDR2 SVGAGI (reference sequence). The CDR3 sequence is CASPRSPSGRYNEQFF. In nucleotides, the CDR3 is TGTGCCAGCCCTCGGTCCCCTAGCGGGCGCTACAATGAGCAGTTCTTC.

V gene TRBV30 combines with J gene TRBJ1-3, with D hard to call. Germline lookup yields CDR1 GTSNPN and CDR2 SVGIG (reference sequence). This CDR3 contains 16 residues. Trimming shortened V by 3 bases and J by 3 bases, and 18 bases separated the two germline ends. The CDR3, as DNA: TGTGCCTGGAGGAACGGGGTTCATCGGGGTGGAAACACCATATATTTT. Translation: CAWRNGVHRGGNTIYF. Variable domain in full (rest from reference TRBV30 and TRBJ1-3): SQTIHQWPATLVQPVGSPLSLECTVEGTSNPNLYWYRQAAGRGLQLLFYSVGIGQISSEVPQNLSASRPQDRQFILSSKKLLLSDSGFYLCAWRNGVHRGGNTIYFGEGSWLTVV.

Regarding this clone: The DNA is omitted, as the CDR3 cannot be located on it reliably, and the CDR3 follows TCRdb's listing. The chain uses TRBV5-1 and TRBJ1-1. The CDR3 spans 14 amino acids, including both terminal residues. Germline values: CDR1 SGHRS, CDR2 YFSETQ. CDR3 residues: CASSSAGISLKLSF.

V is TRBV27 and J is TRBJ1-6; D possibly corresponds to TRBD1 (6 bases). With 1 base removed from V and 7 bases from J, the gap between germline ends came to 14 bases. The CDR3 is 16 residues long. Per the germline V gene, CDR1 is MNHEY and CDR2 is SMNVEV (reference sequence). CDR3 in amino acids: CASSLWGGPVNSPLHF. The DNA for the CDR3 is TGTGCCAGCAGTTTATGGGGGGGGCCCGTCAATTCACCCCTCCACTTT.

This chain's CDR3 is CASSPITGQGASGANVLTF. The CDR3 region has the DNA TGTGCCAGCAGTCCGATCACAGGACAGGGCGCCTCTGGGGCCAACGTCCTGACTTTC. The chain carries TRBV7-9 and TRBJ2-6, with 8 bases identical to TRBD1. Per the germline V gene, CDR1 is SEHNR and CDR2 is FQNEAQ (reference sequence). V lost 6 bases to trimming and J lost 0 bases; unmatched junction nucleotides: 13. The CDR3 has 19 residues. Looking up the rest from reference TRBV7-9 and TRBJ2-6 gives the full variable domain: DTGVSQNPRHKITKRGQNVTFRCDPISEHNRLYWYRQTLGQGPEFLTYFQNEAQLEKSRLLSDRFSAERPKGSFSTLEIQRTEQGDSAMYLCASSPITGQGASGANVLTFGAGSRLTVL.

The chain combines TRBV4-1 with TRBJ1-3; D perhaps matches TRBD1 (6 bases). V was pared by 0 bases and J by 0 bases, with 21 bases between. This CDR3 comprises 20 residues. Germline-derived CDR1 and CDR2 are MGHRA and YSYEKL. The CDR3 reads CASSQERDTDNRYSGNTIYF. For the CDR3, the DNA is TGCGCCAGCAGCCAAGAGCGGGACACTGATAATAGATACTCTGGAAACACCATATATTTT.

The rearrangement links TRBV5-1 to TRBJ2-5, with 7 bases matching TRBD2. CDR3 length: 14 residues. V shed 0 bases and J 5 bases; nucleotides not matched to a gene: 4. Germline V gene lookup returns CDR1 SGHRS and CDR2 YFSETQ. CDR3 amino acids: CASSLEGRDETQYF. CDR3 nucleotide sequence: TGCGCCAGCAGCTTGGAAGGGAGGGACGAGACCCAGTACTTC.

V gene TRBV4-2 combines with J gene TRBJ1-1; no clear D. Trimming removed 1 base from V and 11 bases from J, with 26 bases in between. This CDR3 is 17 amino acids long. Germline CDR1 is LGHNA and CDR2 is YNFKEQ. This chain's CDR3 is CASSQATLTTNDPGAFF. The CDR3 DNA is TGTGCCAGCAGCCAAGCAACATTAACCACAAACGATCCGGGGGCTTTCTTT.

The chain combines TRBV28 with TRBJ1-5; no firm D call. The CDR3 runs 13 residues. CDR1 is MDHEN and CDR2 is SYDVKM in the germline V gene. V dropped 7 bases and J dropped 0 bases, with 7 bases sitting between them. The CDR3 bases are TGTGCCAGCACCTCAGATAGCAATCAGCCCCAGCATTTT. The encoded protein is CASTSDSNQPQHF.

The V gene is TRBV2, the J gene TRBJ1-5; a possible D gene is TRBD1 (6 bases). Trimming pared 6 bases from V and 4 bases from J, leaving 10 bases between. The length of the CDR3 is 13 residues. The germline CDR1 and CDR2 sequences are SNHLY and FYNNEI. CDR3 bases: TGTGCCAGCAGGCATGGACAGAATCAGCCCCAGCATTTT. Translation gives CASRHGQNQPQHF.

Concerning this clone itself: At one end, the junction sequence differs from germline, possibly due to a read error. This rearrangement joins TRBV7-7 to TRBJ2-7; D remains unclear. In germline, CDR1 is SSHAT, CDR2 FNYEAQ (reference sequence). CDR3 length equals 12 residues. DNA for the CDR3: TGTGCTAGCAGCTCGCGGAGAGACGAGCAGTACTTC. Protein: CASSSRRDEQYF.

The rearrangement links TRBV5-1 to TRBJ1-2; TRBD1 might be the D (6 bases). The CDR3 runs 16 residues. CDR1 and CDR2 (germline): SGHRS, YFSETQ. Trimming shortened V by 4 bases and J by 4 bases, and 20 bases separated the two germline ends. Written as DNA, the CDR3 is TGCGCCAGCAGCCTTAAGACAGGATCTTCCCCCTATGGCTACACCTTC. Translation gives CASSLKTGSSPYGYTF. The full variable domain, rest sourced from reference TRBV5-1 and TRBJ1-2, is KAGVTQTPRYLIKTRGQQVTLSCSPISGHRSVSWYQQTPGQGLQFLFEYFSETQRNKGNFPGRFSGRQFSNSRSEMNVSTLELGDSALYLCASSLKTGSSPYGYTFGSGTRLTVV.

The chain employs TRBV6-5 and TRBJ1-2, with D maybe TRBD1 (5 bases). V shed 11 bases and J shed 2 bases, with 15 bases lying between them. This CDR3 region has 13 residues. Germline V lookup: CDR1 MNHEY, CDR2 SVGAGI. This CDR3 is CAGSTGSNYGYTF. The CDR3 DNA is TGTGCCGGCTCAACAGGATCCAACTATGGCTACACCTTC.

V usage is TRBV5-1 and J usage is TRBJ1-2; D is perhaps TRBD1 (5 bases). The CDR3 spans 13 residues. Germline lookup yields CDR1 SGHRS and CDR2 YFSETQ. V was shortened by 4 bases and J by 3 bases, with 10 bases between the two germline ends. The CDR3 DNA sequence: TGCGCCAGCAGCGTGGGGGGGTACTATGGCTACACCTTC. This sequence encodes CASSVGGYYGYTF. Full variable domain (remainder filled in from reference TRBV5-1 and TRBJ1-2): KAGVTQTPRYLIKTRGQQVTLSCSPISGHRSVSWYQQTPGQGLQFLFEYFSETQRNKGNFPGRFSGRQFSNSRSEMNVSTLELGDSALYLCASSVGGYYGYTFGSGTRLTVV.

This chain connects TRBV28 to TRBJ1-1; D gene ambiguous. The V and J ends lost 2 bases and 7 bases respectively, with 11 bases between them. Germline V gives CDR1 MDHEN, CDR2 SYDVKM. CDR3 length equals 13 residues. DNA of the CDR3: TGTGCCAGCAGTTTACCCCTTTCAGGTGAAGCTTTCTTT. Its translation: CASSLPLSGEAFF.